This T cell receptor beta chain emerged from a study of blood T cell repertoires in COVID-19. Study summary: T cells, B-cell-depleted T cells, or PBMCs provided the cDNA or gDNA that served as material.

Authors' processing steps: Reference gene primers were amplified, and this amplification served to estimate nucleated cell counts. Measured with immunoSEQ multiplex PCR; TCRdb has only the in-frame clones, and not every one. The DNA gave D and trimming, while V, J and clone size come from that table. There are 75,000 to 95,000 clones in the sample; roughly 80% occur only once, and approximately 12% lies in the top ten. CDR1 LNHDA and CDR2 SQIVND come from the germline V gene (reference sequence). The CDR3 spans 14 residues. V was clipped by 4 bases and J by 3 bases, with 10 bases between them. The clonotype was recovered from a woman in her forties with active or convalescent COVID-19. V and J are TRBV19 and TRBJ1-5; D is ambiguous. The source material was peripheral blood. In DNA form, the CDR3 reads TGTGCCAGTAGTACCGGGTTCCCCAATCAGCCCCAGCATTTT. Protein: CASSTGFPNQPQHF. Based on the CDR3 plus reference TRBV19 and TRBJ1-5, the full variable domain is DGGITQSPKYLFRKEGQNVTLSCEQNLNHDAMYWYRQDPGQGLRLIYYSQIVNDFQKGDIAEGYSVSREKKESFPLTVTSAQKNPTAFYLCASSTGFPNQPQHFGDGTRLSIL.